This is a list of T cell receptor beta chains from one sample in a study of T cells in Graves' hyperthyroidism and ophthalmopathy. TCRdb reprocessed the multiplex PCR reads with MiXCR, giving one entry per CDR3 protein. The table includes 250,000 to 400,000 distinct CDR3 sequences, roughly an eighth detected once. Sequenced: blood. Receptors were obtained from a woman aged 40 to 50 with Graves' ophthalmopathy. Each CDR3 is given with its conserved first and last residue. The D gene is left open where the match is weak. Not all rows give a size; the values are once, few, many and, for expanded clones, a class.

CDR3 length: 15; D gene: TRBD2; J gene: TRBJ2-7; clone size: many; V gene: TRBV28; CDR3 DNA: TGTGCCAGCAGTTTGGGAGGGTCTGTTTCCTACGAGCAGTACTTC; CDR3 protein: CASSLGGSVSYEQYF
CDR3 length: 17; D gene: .; J gene: TRBJ2-3; clone size: .; V gene: TRBV5-1; CDR3 DNA: TGCGCCAGCAGCCAAGTTATGAGACAGAAAATCACAGATACGCAGTATTTT; CDR3 protein: CASSQVMRQKITDTQYF
CDR3 length: 14; D gene: TRBD1; J gene: TRBJ1-1; clone size: few; V gene: TRBV29-1; CDR3 DNA: TGCAGCGTTGGAACCGGGACAGTGAACACTGAAGCTTTCTTT; CDR3 protein: CSVGTGTVNTEAFF
CDR3 length: 15; D gene: .; J gene: TRBJ2-7; clone size: many; V gene: TRBV28; CDR3 DNA: TGTGCCAGCAGCTCTAGTAGAGGGGGAGACTACGAGCAGTACTTC; CDR3 protein: CASSSSRGGDYEQYF
CDR3 length: 14; D gene: .; J gene: TRBJ1-1; clone size: .; V gene: TRBV7-9; CDR3 DNA: TGTGCCAGCAGGAAGACAGTCCTGAACACTGAAGCTTTCTTT; CDR3 protein: CASRKTVLNTEAFF
CDR3 length: 16; D gene: TRBD2; J gene: TRBJ2-1; clone size: many; V gene: TRBV10-3; CDR3 DNA: TGTGCCATCAGTGGGTTTAGCGGGTCCTCCTACAATGAGCAGTTCTTC; CDR3 protein: CAISGFSGSSYNEQFF
CDR3 length: 13; D gene: .; J gene: TRBJ2-3; clone size: many; V gene: TRBV7-2; CDR3 DNA: TGTGCCAGCAGCTTATTGAGCACAGATACGCAGTATTTT; CDR3 protein: CASSLLSTDTQYF
CDR3 length: 14; D gene: .; J gene: TRBJ1-3; clone size: .; V gene: TRBV19; CDR3 DNA: TGTGCCAGTAGTAGGAGCCCCTCTGGAAACACCATATATTTT; CDR3 protein: CASSRSPSGNTIYF
CDR3 length: 16; D gene: .; J gene: TRBJ1-1; clone size: many; V gene: TRBV7-2; CDR3 DNA: TGTGCCAGCAGCTTATCAGGGGCGAAGATGAACACTGAAGCTTTCTTT; CDR3 protein: CASSLSGAKMNTEAFF
CDR3 length: 14; D gene: .; J gene: TRBJ2-7; clone size: many; V gene: TRBV13; CDR3 DNA: TGTGCCAGCAGCTTCCTAGGGGACCCCTACGAGCAGTACTTC; CDR3 protein: CASSFLGDPYEQYF
CDR3 length: 12; D gene: .; J gene: TRBJ1-1; clone size: many; V gene: TRBV28; CDR3 DNA: TGTGCCAGCAGTTTGACGCGGACTGAAGCTTTCTTT; CDR3 protein: CASSLTRTEAFF
CDR3 length: 15; D gene: TRBD1; J gene: TRBJ1-2; clone size: few; V gene: TRBV29-1; CDR3 DNA: TGCAGCGTTGAAAGTCCGGGACAGGGGAAAGGTGGCTACACCTTC; CDR3 protein: CSVESPGQGKGGYTF
CDR3 length: 16; D gene: TRBD2; J gene: TRBJ2-3; clone size: many; V gene: TRBV7-9; CDR3 DNA: TGTGCCAGCAGCCTACGGACTAGCGGGGAAACAGATACGCAGTATTTT; CDR3 protein: CASSLRTSGETDTQYF
CDR3 length: 13; D gene: .; J gene: TRBJ2-2; clone size: many; V gene: TRBV6-1; CDR3 DNA: TGTGCCAGCAAAACTACACGCACCGGGGAGCTGTTTTTT; CDR3 protein: CASKTTRTGELFF
CDR3 length: 13; D gene: .; J gene: TRBJ2-2; clone size: .; V gene: TRBV12-3/TRBV12-4; CDR3 DNA: TGTGCCAGCAGTTCTAGCAGGACCGGGGAGCTGTTTTTT; CDR3 protein: CASSSSRTGELFF
CDR3 length: 15; D gene: .; J gene: TRBJ2-2; clone size: .; V gene: TRBV5-5; CDR3 DNA: TGTGCCAGCAGCCTTACGGCGGGACACACCGGGGAGCTGTTTTTT; CDR3 protein: CASSLTAGHTGELFF
CDR3 length: 14; D gene: .; J gene: TRBJ2-7; clone size: many; V gene: TRBV15; CDR3 DNA: TGTGCCACCAGCAGACCGGAAAAGGAGGTCGAGCAGTACTTC; CDR3 protein: CATSRPEKEVEQYF
CDR3 length: 13; D gene: .; J gene: TRBJ1-6; clone size: few; V gene: TRBV20-1; CDR3 DNA: TGCAGTGCCTGGCTGAACTATAATTCACCCCTCCACTTT; CDR3 protein: CSAWLNYNSPLHF
CDR3 length: 15; D gene: .; J gene: TRBJ2-1; clone size: many; V gene: TRBV6-1; CDR3 DNA: TGTGCCAGCAGAAGGACAGAGAGCTCCTACAATGAGCAGTTCTTC; CDR3 protein: CASRRTESSYNEQFF
CDR3 length: 13; D gene: .; J gene: TRBJ2-3; clone size: many; V gene: TRBV29-1; CDR3 DNA: TGCAGCGTCGTTCTATCGGTGATAGGTACGCAGTATTTT; CDR3 protein: CSVVLSVIGTQYF
CDR3 length: 17; D gene: .; J gene: TRBJ2-3; clone size: many; V gene: TRBV4-1; CDR3 DNA: TGCGCCAGCAGCCAAGTGTGGGGGACATCTAGCACAGATACGCAGTATTTT; CDR3 protein: CASSQVWGTSSTDTQYF
CDR3 length: 14; D gene: .; J gene: TRBJ1-3; clone size: many; V gene: TRBV30; CDR3 DNA: TGTGCCTGGGATTCAAGGACTTCTGGAAACACCATATATTTT; CDR3 protein: CAWDSRTSGNTIYF
CDR3 length: 15; D gene: .; J gene: TRBJ1-1; clone size: once; V gene: TRBV28; CDR3 DNA: TGTGCCAGCGGTTTACAGGGTACAGTCGTGACTGAAGCTTTCTTT; CDR3 protein: CASGLQGTVVTEAFF
CDR3 length: 15; D gene: .; J gene: TRBJ1-1; clone size: .; V gene: TRBV7-6; CDR3 DNA: TGTGCCAGCAGCTTAGAGGTTCGGGGTGGTACTGAAGCTTTCTTT; CDR3 protein: CASSLEVRGGTEAFF
CDR3 length: 13; D gene: .; J gene: TRBJ1-1; clone size: .; V gene: TRBV4-1; CDR3 DNA: TGCGCCAGCAGCCAAGGCGCCTCGTATGAAGCTTTCTTT; CDR3 protein: CASSQGASYEAFF
CDR3 length: 11; D gene: .; J gene: TRBJ2-1; clone size: many; V gene: TRBV20-1; CDR3 DNA: TGCAGTGCTAGGGGGGGCTATGAGCAGTTCTTC; CDR3 protein: CSARGGYEQFF
CDR3 length: 12; D gene: .; J gene: TRBJ2-5; clone size: many; V gene: TRBV10-3; CDR3 DNA: TGTGCCATCGGCCAGAACCAAGAGACCCAGTACTTC; CDR3 protein: CAIGQNQETQYF
CDR3 length: 15; D gene: .; J gene: TRBJ2-7; clone size: few; V gene: TRBV7-9; CDR3 DNA: TGTGCCAGCAGCCCCCCAGACACGAAAATCTACGAGCAGTACTTC; CDR3 protein: CASSPPDTKIYEQYF
CDR3 length: 12; D gene: .; J gene: TRBJ2-7; clone size: .; V gene: TRBV3-1; CDR3 DNA: TGTGCCAGCAGCCAAGCCGGGTCCGAGCAGTACTTC; CDR3 protein: CASSQAGSEQYF
CDR3 length: 13; D gene: .; J gene: TRBJ2-3; clone size: many; V gene: TRBV20-1; CDR3 DNA: TGCAGTGCTAGACACGGGAGTACAGATACGCAGTATTTT; CDR3 protein: CSARHGSTDTQYF
CDR3 length: 14; D gene: .; J gene: TRBJ2-1; clone size: many; V gene: TRBV3-1; CDR3 DNA: TGTGCCAGCAGCCAAGGACCGGGGGCGGATGAGCAGTTCTTC; CDR3 protein: CASSQGPGADEQFF
CDR3 length: 16; D gene: .; J gene: TRBJ2-7; clone size: many; V gene: TRBV6-1; CDR3 DNA: TGTGCCAGCAGTGAAGCGGGGGGACAGTTGGACTACGAGCAGTACTTC; CDR3 protein: CASSEAGGQLDYEQYF
CDR3 length: 16; D gene: TRBD1; J gene: TRBJ2-1; clone size: .; V gene: TRBV20-1; CDR3 DNA: TGCAGTGCTAGCGGACCGGGACAGGGTCCCTACAATGAGCAGTTCTTC; CDR3 protein: CSASGPGQGPYNEQFF
CDR3 length: 14; D gene: TRBD1; J gene: TRBJ2-1; clone size: few; V gene: TRBV19; CDR3 DNA: TGTGCCAGTAGTGCCGGGACAGGGGGTTATGAGCAGTTCTTC; CDR3 protein: CASSAGTGGYEQFF
CDR3 length: 13; D gene: .; J gene: TRBJ2-5; clone size: many; V gene: TRBV10-2; CDR3 DNA: TGCGCCAGCAGTGACCTCTCTCGGGAGACCCAGTACTTC; CDR3 protein: CASSDLSRETQYF
CDR3 length: 12; D gene: TRBD2; J gene: TRBJ2-7; clone size: many; V gene: TRBV6-1; CDR3 DNA: TGTGCCAGCGGGGAGGGATCTTACGAGCAGTACTTC; CDR3 protein: CASGEGSYEQYF
CDR3 length: 15; D gene: .; J gene: TRBJ2-1; clone size: many; V gene: TRBV6-1; CDR3 DNA: TGTGCCAGCAGCTTGGCCCATCTAGCGAGAAATGAGCAGTTCTTC; CDR3 protein: CASSLAHLARNEQFF
CDR3 length: 14; D gene: .; J gene: TRBJ2-4; clone size: .; V gene: TRBV6-5; CDR3 DNA: TGTGCCAGCAGTTACTCTACGACAAGACCCATTCAGTACTTC; CDR3 protein: CASSYSTTRPIQYF
CDR3 length: 14; D gene: TRBD1; J gene: TRBJ2-7; clone size: .; V gene: TRBV29-1; CDR3 DNA: TGCAGCGTTCTTAAGACAGGGAAAATCTACGAGCAGTACTTC; CDR3 protein: CSVLKTGKIYEQYF
CDR3 length: 14; D gene: TRBD1; J gene: TRBJ1-6; clone size: few; V gene: TRBV18; CDR3 DNA: TGTGCCAGCTCAGGGACAGACAACGGCAGAGCCCTCCACTTT; CDR3 protein: CASSGTDNGRALHF
CDR3 length: 15; D gene: .; J gene: TRBJ2-7; clone size: few; V gene: TRBV19; CDR3 DNA: TGTGCCAGTAGTCCCTCCCTCGACGTTGCCTACGAGCAGTACTTC; CDR3 protein: CASSPSLDVAYEQYF
CDR3 length: 13; D gene: .; J gene: TRBJ2-3; clone size: many; V gene: TRBV20-1; CDR3 DNA: TGCAGTGCTACCCACTTTAGCACTGATACGCAGTATTTT; CDR3 protein: CSATHFSTDTQYF
CDR3 length: 13; D gene: .; J gene: TRBJ1-4; clone size: few; V gene: TRBV5-5; CDR3 DNA: TGTGTCAGCAGCCCGATTAGTGGAGAAAAACTGTTTTTT; CDR3 protein: CVSSPISGEKLFF
CDR3 length: 13; D gene: .; J gene: TRBJ2-1; clone size: many; V gene: TRBV20-1; CDR3 DNA: TGCAGCCGTTTTGGGAGCTCCTACAATGAGCAGTTCTTC; CDR3 protein: CSRFGSSYNEQFF
CDR3 length: 16; D gene: .; J gene: TRBJ2-7; clone size: few; V gene: TRBV15; CDR3 DNA: TGTGCCACCAGCAGAGATTTTCGGGGAGGTAGTTACGAGCAGTACTTC; CDR3 protein: CATSRDFRGGSYEQYF
CDR3 length: 16; D gene: .; J gene: TRBJ2-5; clone size: .; V gene: TRBV5-1; CDR3 DNA: TGCGCCAGCAGCTTGATCGTAGGAGGGGAGCATGGGACCCAGTACTTC; CDR3 protein: CASSLIVGGEHGTQYF
CDR3 length: 13; D gene: .; J gene: TRBJ1-1; clone size: .; V gene: TRBV9; CDR3 DNA: TGTGCCAGCAGCCAGACTCCAAACACTGAAGCTTTCTTT; CDR3 protein: CASSQTPNTEAFF
CDR3 length: 13; D gene: TRBD2; J gene: TRBJ2-1; clone size: many; V gene: TRBV12-3/TRBV12-4; CDR3 DNA: TGTGCCAGCAGTTGGGGGGGACGTGATGAGCAGTTCTTC; CDR3 protein: CASSWGGRDEQFF
CDR3 length: 18; D gene: TRBD2; J gene: TRBJ2-1; clone size: .; V gene: TRBV7-9; CDR3 DNA: TGTGCCAGCAGCAAAGCACCGGGACTAGCGGGGGGGGGCTCGGAGCAGTTCTTC; CDR3 protein: CASSKAPGLAGGGSEQFF
CDR3 length: 16; D gene: TRBD2; J gene: TRBJ2-2; clone size: many; V gene: TRBV12-3/TRBV12-4; CDR3 DNA: TGTGCCAGCACCAAACAACTAGCGGGCCATAACGGGGAGCTGTTTTTT; CDR3 protein: CASTKQLAGHNGELFF
CDR3 length: 15; D gene: TRBD2; J gene: TRBJ2-3; clone size: .; V gene: TRBV28; CDR3 DNA: TGTGCCAGCAGCCGACTAGCGGGAGGGCTGAATACGCAGTATTTT; CDR3 protein: CASSRLAGGLNTQYF
CDR3 length: 14; D gene: TRBD2; J gene: TRBJ2-5; clone size: few; V gene: TRBV7-9; CDR3 DNA: TGTGCCAGCAGCTTTGGACTAGTCCAAGAGACCCAGTACTTC; CDR3 protein: CASSFGLVQETQYF
CDR3 length: 20; D gene: .; J gene: TRBJ1-5; clone size: many; V gene: TRBV12-3/TRBV12-4; CDR3 DNA: TGTGCCAGCAGTGCGGGGAAGGGGCGGATGGAGGTCCATAGCAATCAGCCCCAGCATTTT; CDR3 protein: CASSAGKGRMEVHSNQPQHF
CDR3 length: 14; D gene: TRBD1; J gene: TRBJ1-2; clone size: .; V gene: TRBV3-1; CDR3 DNA: TGTGCCAGCAGCCACGCCGACAGGGTAGATGGCTACACCTTC; CDR3 protein: CASSHADRVDGYTF